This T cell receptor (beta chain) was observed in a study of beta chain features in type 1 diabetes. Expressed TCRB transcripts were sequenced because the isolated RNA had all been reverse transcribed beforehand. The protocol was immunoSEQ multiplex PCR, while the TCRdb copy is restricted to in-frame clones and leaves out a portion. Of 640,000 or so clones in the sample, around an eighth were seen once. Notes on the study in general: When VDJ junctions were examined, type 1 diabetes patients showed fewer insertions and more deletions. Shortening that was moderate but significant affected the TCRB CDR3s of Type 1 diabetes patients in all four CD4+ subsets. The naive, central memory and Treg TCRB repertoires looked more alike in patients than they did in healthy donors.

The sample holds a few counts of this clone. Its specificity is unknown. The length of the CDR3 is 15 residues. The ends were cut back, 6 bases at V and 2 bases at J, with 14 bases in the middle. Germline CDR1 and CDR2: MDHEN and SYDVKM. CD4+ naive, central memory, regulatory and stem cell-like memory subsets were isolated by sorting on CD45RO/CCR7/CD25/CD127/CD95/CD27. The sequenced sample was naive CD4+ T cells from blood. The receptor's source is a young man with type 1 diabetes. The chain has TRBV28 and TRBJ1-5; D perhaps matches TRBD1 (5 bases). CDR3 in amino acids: CASRSGTGGNQPQHF. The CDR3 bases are TGTGCCAGCAGATCGGGGACCGGGGGCAATCAGCCCCAGCATTTT.